This T cell receptor (beta chain) derives from a study of cytomegalovirus exposure and HLA in healthy donors. Trimming took off 3 bases at V and 9 bases at J, with 16 bases between the two ends. The CDR3 runs 13 residues. Germline lookup yields CDR1 GTSNPN and CDR2 SVGIG (reference sequence). PCR primers comprised 60 Vbeta and 13 Jbeta primers. Profiled with immunoSEQ multiplex PCR; TCRdb holds only in-frame clones, not every one. The sample contains 150,000 to 200,000 clones, approximately 84% of which appear only once. The chain carries TRBV30 and TRBJ2-3; D is possibly TRBD2 (5 bases). The material sequenced was PBMCs. The receptor was isolated from a woman between 45 and 65 years old in good health and CMV-seropositive. The CDR3, as DNA: TGTGCCTGGAGCGGCCCCCCGGGAACCACGCAGTATTTT. Translated: CAWSGPPGTTQYF.